The entry below describes one T cell receptor (beta chain). Its target is not known. Germline assignment: CDR1 SGHDT and CDR2 YYEEEE. The CDR3 is 17 residues long. V lost 4 bases to trimming and J lost 3 bases; unmatched junction nucleotides: 9. This sample was included in a study of blood T cell dynamics during melanoma immunotherapy. Study-wide findings and caveats: It remained unknown if the driving T cell clones were melanoma-specific.

The time point: pre-treatment baseline. Blood was drawn before treatment and at week 3 after checkpoint blockade. Patients with prior systemic cancer treatment, concomitant immunosuppressants, or other active malignancies were excluded. The repertoire was sequenced with immunoSEQ multiplex PCR; TCRdb's copy has only in-frame clones and lacks some. Among roughly 13,000 clones, 85% to 90% were seen once, and the ten largest hold 4.4%. The source was blood, collected from a patient treated with checkpoint blockade. This clonotype was obtained from a human donor with melanoma. The chain combines TRBV5-6 with TRBJ2-3; 12 bases fit TRBD2. CDR3 loop: CASSVKTSGRLTDTQYF. In DNA, the CDR3 is TGTGCCAGCAGCGTGAAAACTAGCGGGAGGCTGACAGATACGCAGTATTTT.